This record concerns one T cell receptor beta chain sequence. TCRdb's copy holds only in-frame clones and misses some; the assay was immunoSEQ multiplex PCR. The top ten clones hold around 10% of a sample with 55,000 to 70,000 clones, 65% to 80% of them seen once. This entry is derived from a study of T cell responses to AZD1222 COVID-19 vaccine. The overall study: Doses given second, at about 4 or about 12 weeks, were pooled.

The sequence came from an adult in good health. Sequenced here: peripheral blood, sampled on day 0 of AZD1222 vaccination.

The CDR3 DNA reads TGTGCCAGCAGCCTGGGTAGGGACAGGGGGCGAGTCGTCACTGAAGCTTTCTTT. Its translation: CASSLGRDRGRVVTEAFF. The chain has TRBV5-8 and TRBJ1-1, with 12 bases fitting TRBD1. The germline V gene has CDR1 SGHTS and CDR2 YDEGEE. The length of the CDR3 is 18 residues. J gave up 4 bases and V 4 bases, and 14 bases lay outside the gene matches.